The 8 T cell receptor beta chains presented below share a single source sample, sequenced in a study of blood T cell repertoires in COVID-19. Sequenced by immunoSEQ multiplex PCR; TCRdb stores in-frame clones only, minus some. The sample has some 150,000 clones, about four fifths seen once; the top ten hold 1.6%. The sequencing input was peripheral blood. The receptors originated from a human donor in a cohort sampled during active COVID-19.

V is TRBV4-1 and J is TRBJ2-7; D is perhaps TRBD2 (5 bases). Trimming took 2 bases from V and 6 from J, leaving 11 bases between them. The CDR3 is made up of 13 amino acids. CDR1 is MGHRA and CDR2 is YSYEKL in the germline V gene. The CDR3 DNA sequence: TGCGCCAGCAGCCAACGGACTGCACTCGAGCAGTACTTC. This gives the protein CASSQRTALEQYF.

V usage is TRBV7-2 and J usage is TRBJ1-1; 7 nucleotides align to TRBD1. The CDR3 runs to 15 residues. From germline, CDR1 is SGHTA and CDR2 FQGNSA. Losses at the gene ends were 5 bases for V and 2 bases for J; bases not matched to a gene: 8. Written as DNA, the CDR3 is TGTGCCAGCAGCCTCGACAGGGTCGATAACACTGAAGCTTTCTTT. This codes for CASSLDRVDNTEAFF.

The chain couples TRBV6-5 to TRBJ2-7, with TRBD1 matching 8 bases. J lost 1 base, V lost 6 bases, and 8 bases had no gene match. The CDR3 has 15 amino acids. Germline V gives CDR1 MNHEY, CDR2 SVGAGI. The CDR3 nucleotides read TGTGCCAGCAGCCCCCAGGGGGCTAGTTCCTACGAGCAGTACTTC. The encoded protein is CASSPQGASSYEQYF.

The rearrangement uses TRBV18 and TRBJ1-1, with 7 bases fitting TRBD1. Germline loops: CDR1 KGHSH, CDR2 LQKENI. V lost 0 bases to trimming and J lost 8 bases; unmatched junction nucleotides: 9. This CDR3 has 15 amino acids. The chain's CDR3 is CASSPPGQARVEAFF. The CDR3 coding sequence is TGTGCCAGCTCACCACCAGGACAGGCGCGGGTCGAAGCTTTCTTT. The complete variable domain, with remaining parts taken from reference TRBV18 and TRBJ1-1, reads NAGVMQNPRHLVRRRGQEARLRCSPMKGHSHVYWYRQLPEEGLKFMVYLQKENIIDESGMPKERFSAEFPKEGPSILRIQQVVRGDSAAYFCASSPPGQARVEAFFGQGTRLTVV.

The chain employs TRBV29-1 and TRBJ2-5, with D tentatively TRBD2 (5 bases). Looked up from germline, CDR1 is SQVTM and CDR2 is ANQGSEA. V was cut by 7 bases and J by 1 base, with 13 bases left in between. The CDR3 extends over 13 amino acids. The CDR3 coding sequence is TGCAGCGCTCCGGGCAGCGGCCAAGAGACCCAGTACTTC. Translated: CSAPGSGQETQYF.

This clone has only a few counts. CDR3 sequence reads: CASSPDRRGLYEQYF. As DNA, the CDR3 is TGTGCCAGCTCACCTGACAGAAGGGGGCTGTACGAGCAGTACTTC. This chain connects TRBV18 to TRBJ2-7; 7 bases align to TRBD1. This CDR3 is 15 amino acids long. The J segment lost 4 bases and the V segment lost 3 bases, leaving 9 bases of the junction unmatched. CDR1 and CDR2 (germline): KGHSH, LQKENI.

V and J are TRBV19 and TRBJ2-7; a weak D match, TRBD1 (5 bases). The V end was cut by 8 bases, the J end by 5 bases, with 10 bases between. Germline CDR1 is LNHDA and CDR2 is SQIVND (reference sequence). CDR3 length: 11 residues. The CDR3 sequence is CASGATHEQYF. CDR3 sequence (DNA): TGTGCCAGTGGGGCAACACACGAGCAGTACTTC.

The chain combines TRBV19 with TRBJ2-4; 7 nucleotides line up with TRBD2. With 5 bases clipped from V and 8 bases from J, the junction kept 15 bases outside the gene matches. The CDR3 loop spans 16 amino acids. In germline, CDR1 is LNHDA, CDR2 SQIVND (reference sequence). The CDR3 bases are TGTGCCAGTAGTCCCTCCGGGCGGACTAGACGGGACATTCAGTACTTC. Its protein is CASSPSGRTRRDIQYF.